The rows below give T cell receptor beta chains drawn from one sample of a study of spatial heterogeneity in lung cancer. TCRdb redid the calling of the 5' RACE reads with MiXCR, one entry per CDR3 protein. The sample yields 45,000 to 65,000 distinct CDR3 sequences, 6.5% to 7.5% seen once. Sequences were derived from PBMCs, sampled at follow-up. All receptors come from a female donor with early-stage non-small cell lung cancer. CDR3s include the opening cysteine and the closing phenylalanine or tryptophan. The order of the fields is J gene, D gene, V gene, clone size, CDR3 protein, CDR3 DNA. The D gene is left open where the match is weak. Expanded clones get a size class; other rows say once, few or many, or leave the size out.

j_gene: TRBJ1-1; d_gene: NA; v_gene: TRBV6-6; abundance: many; CDR3aa: CASSYRGGAKNTEAFF; CDR3nt: TGTGCCAGCAGTTACCGTGGGGGGGCCAAGAACACTGAAGCTTTCTTT
j_gene: TRBJ2-4; d_gene: TRBD1; v_gene: TRBV29-1; abundance: many; CDR3aa: CSVAQGQGVAKNIQYF; CDR3nt: TGCAGCGTTGCCCAAGGGCAGGGGGTTGCCAAAAACATTCAGTACTTC
j_gene: TRBJ1-1; d_gene: NA; v_gene: TRBV27; abundance: NA; CDR3aa: CASSPLDKGRGAFF; CDR3nt: TGTGCCAGCAGCCCCTTGGACAAGGGAAGAGGAGCTTTCTTT
j_gene: TRBJ1-1; d_gene: NA; v_gene: TRBV7-8; abundance: many; CDR3aa: CASSSRFGVGNTEAFF; CDR3nt: TGTGCCAGCAGCTCCCGTTTTGGGGTGGGGAACACTGAAGCTTTCTTT
j_gene: TRBJ1-6; d_gene: TRBD1; v_gene: TRBV5-1; abundance: few; CDR3aa: CASSQGQGPSPLHF; CDR3nt: TGCGCCAGCAGCCAGGGACAGGGGCCATCACCCCTCCACTTT
j_gene: TRBJ2-1; d_gene: NA; v_gene: TRBV7-2; abundance: few; CDR3aa: CASSSGLGNEQFF; CDR3nt: TGTGCCAGCAGCTCCGGGCTTGGAAATGAGCAGTTCTTC
j_gene: TRBJ2-7; d_gene: NA; v_gene: TRBV3-1; abundance: NA; CDR3aa: CASSPLGGSSYEQYF; CDR3nt: TGTGCCAGCAGCCCCCTTGGGGGCTCCTCCTACGAGCAGTACTTC
j_gene: TRBJ2-5; d_gene: NA; v_gene: TRBV6-5; abundance: NA; CDR3aa: CASSNSLNRQEAQYF; CDR3nt: TGTGCCAGCAGTAATAGCCTTAACCGTCAAGAGGCCCAGTACTTC
j_gene: TRBJ1-2; d_gene: NA; v_gene: TRBV7-2; abundance: many; CDR3aa: CASSTTGFPNYGYTF; CDR3nt: TGTGCCAGCAGCACCACAGGGTTCCCTAACTATGGCTACACCTTC
j_gene: TRBJ2-2; d_gene: NA; v_gene: TRBV3-1; abundance: few; CDR3aa: CASSQLDPTGELFF; CDR3nt: TGTGCCAGCAGCCAGCTAGACCCCACCGGGGAGCTGTTTTTT
j_gene: TRBJ1-1; d_gene: TRBD1; v_gene: TRBV5-1; abundance: many; CDR3aa: CASSSRQGATGGEAFF; CDR3nt: TGCGCCAGCAGCTCCCGACAGGGGGCTACTGGGGGTGAAGCTTTCTTT
j_gene: TRBJ2-1; d_gene: TRBD2; v_gene: TRBV7-9; abundance: few; CDR3aa: CASSLAGTRLNEQFF; CDR3nt: TGTGCCAGCAGCTTAGCTGGGACTAGATTAAATGAGCAGTTCTTC
j_gene: TRBJ2-2; d_gene: NA; v_gene: TRBV6-5; abundance: many; CDR3aa: CASSWDGSNTGELFF; CDR3nt: TGTGCCAGCAGCTGGGACGGGTCGAACACCGGGGAGCTGTTTTTT
j_gene: TRBJ1-1; d_gene: NA; v_gene: TRBV4-3; abundance: NA; CDR3aa: CASSQGLTWGTEAFF; CDR3nt: TGCGCCAGCAGCCAGGGATTGACATGGGGGACTGAAGCTTTCTTT
j_gene: TRBJ2-7; d_gene: TRBD2; v_gene: TRBV20-1; abundance: NA; CDR3aa: CSAPRAGTYEQYF; CDR3nt: TGCAGTGCTCCCCGAGCGGGAACCTACGAGCAGTACTTC
j_gene: TRBJ2-7; d_gene: NA; v_gene: TRBV27; abundance: many; CDR3aa: CASSLDRAYEQYF; CDR3nt: TGTGCCAGCAGTTTAGACAGAGCCTACGAGCAGTACTTC
j_gene: TRBJ2-2; d_gene: NA; v_gene: TRBV15; abundance: many; CDR3aa: CATSTRGMGTGELFF; CDR3nt: TGTGCCACCAGCACCAGGGGTATGGGCACCGGGGAGCTGTTTTTT
j_gene: TRBJ2-5; d_gene: NA; v_gene: TRBV18; abundance: few; CDR3aa: CASSPVQSEETQYF; CDR3nt: TGTGCCAGCTCACCCGTCCAATCGGAAGAGACCCAGTACTTC
j_gene: TRBJ1-2; d_gene: TRBD1; v_gene: TRBV11-2; abundance: NA; CDR3aa: CASSLAPTGANYGYTF; CDR3nt: TGTGCCAGCAGCTTAGCCCCGACAGGGGCTAACTATGGCTACACCTTC
j_gene: TRBJ2-5; d_gene: NA; v_gene: TRBV29-1; abundance: NA; CDR3aa: CSVGTGSETQYF; CDR3nt: TGCAGCGTTGGGACGGGGTCAGAGACCCAGTACTTC
j_gene: TRBJ1-4; d_gene: NA; v_gene: TRBV5-1; abundance: many; CDR3aa: CASSLEGSGEKLFF; CDR3nt: TGCGCCAGCAGCTTGGAGGGGAGCGGTGAAAAACTGTTTTTT
j_gene: TRBJ1-1; d_gene: NA; v_gene: TRBV29-1; abundance: many; CDR3aa: CSVNPGNSNTEAFF; CDR3nt: TGCAGCGTAAATCCCGGGAACTCGAACACTGAAGCTTTCTTT
j_gene: TRBJ1-1; d_gene: NA; v_gene: TRBV20-1; abundance: many; CDR3aa: CSAREKTANTEAFF; CDR3nt: TGCAGTGCTAGAGAAAAGACAGCTAACACTGAAGCTTTCTTT
j_gene: TRBJ1-4; d_gene: NA; v_gene: TRBV10-3; abundance: many; CDR3aa: CAISEAGSGEKLFF; CDR3nt: TGTGCCATCAGTGAGGCGGGTTCGGGGGAAAAACTGTTTTTT
j_gene: TRBJ1-5; d_gene: NA; v_gene: TRBV12-3/TRBV12-4; abundance: few; CDR3aa: CASSLGQNSNQPQHF; CDR3nt: TGTGCCAGCAGTCTCGGACAGAATAGCAATCAGCCCCAGCATTTT
j_gene: TRBJ1-1; d_gene: NA; v_gene: TRBV20-1; abundance: many; CDR3aa: CSAPGDPSRGMNTEAFF; CDR3nt: TGCAGTGCTCCGGGGGACCCCAGTAGGGGTATGAACACTGAAGCTTTCTTT
j_gene: TRBJ2-3; d_gene: TRBD1; v_gene: TRBV24-1; abundance: many; CDR3aa: CATSPTGQKDTQYF; CDR3nt: TGTGCCACCAGTCCGACAGGGCAGAAAGATACGCAGTATTTT
j_gene: TRBJ1-4; d_gene: NA; v_gene: TRBV20-1; abundance: many; CDR3aa: CSAYGGGEEKLFF; CDR3nt: TGCAGTGCTTATGGAGGTGGAGAAGAAAAACTGTTTTTT
j_gene: TRBJ1-3; d_gene: NA; v_gene: TRBV5-1; abundance: few; CDR3aa: CASSSPEQGFTGNTIYF; CDR3nt: TGCGCCAGCAGCTCACCCGAACAGGGCTTCACTGGAAACACCATATATTTT
j_gene: TRBJ1-6; d_gene: NA; v_gene: TRBV18; abundance: NA; CDR3aa: CASSPPRGWLSNSPLHF; CDR3nt: TGTGCCAGCTCACCACCAAGGGGATGGCTAAGTAATTCACCCCTCCACTTT
j_gene: TRBJ1-5; d_gene: TRBD1; v_gene: TRBV4-1; abundance: many; CDR3aa: CASSQGVDRPNQPQHF; CDR3nt: TGCGCCAGCAGCCAGGGGGTGGACAGGCCCAATCAGCCCCAGCATTTT
j_gene: TRBJ2-1; d_gene: TRBD1; v_gene: TRBV29-1; abundance: many; CDR3aa: CSVERDRGVEQFF; CDR3nt: TGCAGCGTTGAACGGGACAGGGGAGTTGAGCAGTTCTTC
j_gene: TRBJ1-1; d_gene: NA; v_gene: TRBV7-8; abundance: many; CDR3aa: CASEHNQAGNTEAFF; CDR3nt: TGTGCCAGCGAACATAACCAGGCAGGAAACACTGAAGCTTTCTTT
j_gene: TRBJ2-5; d_gene: TRBD1; v_gene: TRBV25-1; abundance: many; CDR3aa: CASSDPWTGVETQYF; CDR3nt: TGTGCCAGCAGTGATCCGTGGACAGGGGTAGAGACCCAGTACTTC
j_gene: TRBJ2-1; d_gene: NA; v_gene: TRBV5-1; abundance: many; CDR3aa: CASSLQGGGYNEQFF; CDR3nt: TGCGCCAGCAGCTTGCAGGGGGGAGGCTACAATGAGCAGTTCTTC
j_gene: TRBJ1-5; d_gene: NA; v_gene: TRBV7-2; abundance: many; CDR3aa: CASSLEYNSNQPQHF; CDR3nt: TGTGCCAGCAGCTTAGAATATAACAGCAATCAGCCCCAGCATTTT
j_gene: TRBJ2-7; d_gene: NA; v_gene: TRBV7-2; abundance: many; CDR3aa: CASSLNSHSAYEQYF; CDR3nt: TGTGCCAGCAGCTTAAATTCCCACAGTGCCTACGAGCAGTACTTC
j_gene: TRBJ1-3; d_gene: NA; v_gene: TRBV5-1; abundance: many; CDR3aa: CASSSDTFSGNTIYF; CDR3nt: TGCGCCAGCAGCTCGGACACATTCTCTGGAAACACCATATATTTT
j_gene: TRBJ1-1; d_gene: NA; v_gene: TRBV7-2; abundance: few; CDR3aa: CASSSRMNTEAFF; CDR3nt: TGTGCCAGCAGCTCGCGCATGAACACTGAAGCTTTCTTT
j_gene: TRBJ1-3; d_gene: NA; v_gene: TRBV7-9; abundance: many; CDR3aa: CASSSLVAGNTIYF; CDR3nt: TGTGCCAGCAGCTCTCTAGTTGCTGGAAACACCATATATTTT
j_gene: TRBJ2-1; d_gene: NA; v_gene: TRBV11-3; abundance: many; CDR3aa: CASSLEKAEQFF; CDR3nt: TGTGCCAGCAGCTTAGAAAAAGCCGAGCAGTTCTTC
j_gene: TRBJ1-2; d_gene: NA; v_gene: TRBV14; abundance: many; CDR3aa: CASSPSGRIPYGYTF; CDR3nt: TGTGCCAGCAGCCCGTCGGGACGGATTCCCTATGGCTACACCTTC